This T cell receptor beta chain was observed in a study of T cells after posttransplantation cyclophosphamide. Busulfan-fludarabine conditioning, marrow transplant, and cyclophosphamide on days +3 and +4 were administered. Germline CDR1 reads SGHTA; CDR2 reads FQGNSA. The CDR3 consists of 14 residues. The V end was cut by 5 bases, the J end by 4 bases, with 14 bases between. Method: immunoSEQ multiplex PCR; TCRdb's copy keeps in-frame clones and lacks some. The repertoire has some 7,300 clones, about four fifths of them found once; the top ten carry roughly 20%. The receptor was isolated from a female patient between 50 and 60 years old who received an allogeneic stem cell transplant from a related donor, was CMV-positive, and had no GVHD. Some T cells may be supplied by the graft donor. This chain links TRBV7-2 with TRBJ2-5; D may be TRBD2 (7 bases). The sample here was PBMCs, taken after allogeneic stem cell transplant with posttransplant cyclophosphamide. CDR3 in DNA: TGTGCCAGCAGCGTCGGGGGGCGGGGAGAGACCCAGTACTTC. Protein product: CASSVGGRGETQYF.